Shown below are 12 T cell receptor beta chains from a single sample sequenced in a study of T cells in localized non-small cell lung cancer. Sequencing was performed with immunoSEQ multiplex PCR; in TCRdb, only in-frame clones are kept and a portion is missing. This sample has thousands of clones, with approximately 22% found just once. Specimen: lung tumor tissue, collected before any cancer treatment. Receptors were obtained from a male donor at least 60 years old with stage III squamous cell lung carcinoma.

This clone showed up just a few times. The V call is TRBV4-1, the J call TRBJ1-1, with a tentative D call TRBD1 (6 bases). Germline CDR1 and CDR2: MGHRA and YSYEKL. Trimming took off 1 base at V and 5 bases at J, with 11 bases between the two ends. The CDR3 loop spans 14 amino acids. The CDR3 here is CASSQVGGHTEAFF. In DNA form, the CDR3 reads TGCGCCAGCAGCCAAGTTGGGGGGCATACTGAAGCTTTCTTT.

V gene TRBV6-8 combines with J gene TRBJ1-1, with 7 positions matching TRBD1. CDR1 is MNHGY, CDR2 SAAAGT, per germline. V was clipped by 6 bases and J by 1 base; unmatched bases: 5. The CDR3 totals 14 residues. The CDR3 DNA is TGTGCCAGCAGACACAGGGACAGGAACACTGAAGCTTTCTTT. Translation: CASRHRDRNTEAFF.

This clone counts as large. V is TRBV9 and J is TRBJ1-3, with a weak D call TRBD1 (5 bases). Germline-derived CDR1 and CDR2 are SGDLS and YYNGEE. Trimming took 4 bases from V and 2 from J, leaving 13 bases between them. The length of the CDR3 is 15 residues. The chain's CDR3 is CASSPGGGTGNTIYF. CDR3 bases: TGTGCCAGCAGCCCCGGCGGGGGGACTGGAAACACCATATATTTT.

This clone appeared a single time. CDR3 DNA: TGCGCCAGCAGTGAAGGGTGGAGGAGCCAGAGTTACGAGCAGTACTTC. The encoded protein is CASSEGWRSQSYEQYF. The chain carries TRBV10-2 and TRBJ2-7; maybe TRBD2 (5 bases). The V gene lost 3 bases and the J gene lost 4 bases, with 19 bases spanning the gap. The CDR3 is 16 amino acids. Looked up from germline, CDR1 is WSHSY and CDR2 is SAAADI.

This CDR3 reads CASSLGGPLDNEQFF. The CDR3 coding sequence is TGTGCCAGCAGCTTGGGGGGACCCCTAGACAATGAGCAGTTCTTC. The chain carries TRBV11-3 and TRBJ2-1; the D gene is possibly TRBD2 (6 bases). Trimming stripped 3 bases from V and 5 bases from J, with 14 bases between. Per germline, CDR1 SGHNT and CDR2 YENEEA. This CDR3 comprises 15 residues. Full variable domain (rest looked up from reference TRBV11-3 and TRBJ2-1): EAGVVQSPRYKIIEKKQPVAFWCNPISGHNTLYWYLQNLGQGPELLIRYENEEAVDDSQLPKDRFSAERLKGVDSTLKIQPAELGDSAVYLCASSLGGPLDNEQFFGPGTRLTVL.

This clone has just a few counts. This chain connects TRBV6-8 to TRBJ2-1; no reliable D call. The CDR3 is made up of 13 amino acids. The germline V gene encodes CDR1 MNHGY and CDR2 SAAAGT. V lost 5 bases to trimming and J lost 10 bases, with 15 bases between them. In DNA, the CDR3 is TGTGCCAGCAGTCCGGTTGCCGAGGAAGAGCAGTTCTTC. Translating gives CASSPVAEEEQFF.

The chain has TRBV15 and TRBJ1-5, with a weak D call TRBD1 (6 bases). CDR1 and CDR2 from the germline V gene are LNHNV and YYDKDF (reference sequence). This CDR3 has 20 amino acids. Trimming pared 3 bases from V and 4 bases from J, leaving 28 bases between. The CDR3 DNA reads as TGTGCCACCAGCAGGTCCTACCCAGACCCGACAGGTTATTATAATCAGCCCCAGCATTTT. Amino acid sequence: CATSRSYPDPTGYYNQPQHF.

The chain carries TRBV6-8 and TRBJ1-3, with D possibly matching TRBD1 (6 bases). Germline CDR1 and CDR2: MNHGY and SAAAGT. V lost 8 bases, J lost 0 bases, and 14 bases lay in between. The CDR3 runs to 15 residues. In DNA, the CDR3 is TGTGCCAGCCGGGGGGGGGACACCTCTGGAAACACCATATATTTT. It yields the protein CASRGGDTSGNTIYF.

The chain uses TRBV29-1 and TRBJ2-7; D possibly corresponds to TRBD1 (5 bases). CDR3 length equals 13 residues. Trimming stripped 7 bases from V and 0 bases from J, with 13 bases between. The germline CDR1 and CDR2 sequences are SQVTM and ANQGSEA. The CDR3 nucleotides read TGCAGCGGTTTTGTAGGGGCCTCCTACGAGCAGTACTTC. This sequence encodes CSGFVGASYEQYF.

About this clone itself: A junction end diverges from the germline sequence, so it may reflect a read error. The rearrangement links TRBV19 to TRBJ1-4, with a tentative D call TRBD1 (5 bases). The CDR3 sequence is 11 residues long. Germline V gene lookup returns CDR1 LNHDA and CDR2 SQIVND (reference sequence). For the CDR3, the DNA is TGTGCCAGTAGCCTACCGGGACGCCCCATTTTT. Translation gives CASSLPGRPIF.

The V call is TRBV19, the J call TRBJ2-7; TRBD2 agrees at 10 bases. The V and J ends lost 1 base and 3 bases, in that order; junction bases with no gene match: 3. CDR3 length: 15 amino acids. Looked up from germline, CDR1 is LNHDA and CDR2 is SQIVND (reference sequence). As DNA, the CDR3 is TGTGCCAGTAGTATAGCTAGCGGGGGCCTCTACGAGCAGTACTTC. Translating it yields CASSIASGGLYEQYF.

This clone was counted between two and nine times. The genes are TRBV18 and TRBJ1-1, with TRBD1 as a possible D gene (6 bases). The CDR3 has 17 residues. From germline, CDR1 is KGHSH and CDR2 LQKENI. V shed 6 bases and J shed 5 bases, with 25 bases lying between them. CDR3 DNA sequence: TGTGCCAGCTCTCCGAACTTGGGACACGCGCATGCTACTGAAGCTTTCTTT. It specifies CASSPNLGHAHATEAFF.